One sample yielded the 31 T cell receptor beta chains listed below, sequenced in a study of memory CD4+ T cells and cytomegalovirus serostatus. Using immunoSEQ multiplex PCR, the repertoire was profiled, and TCRdb retains in-frame clones only, with some absent. The sample contains over 45,000 clones, 82% of which appear only once. The sort gate was single viable CD3+CD4+CD8-CD45RO+ cells for memory CD4+ T cells. The specimen sequenced was memory CD4+ T cells from blood. The receptors were gathered from an adult in good health and CMV-seronegative.

V and J are TRBV6-1 and TRBJ1-2; D perhaps matches TRBD1 (6 bases). Germline V gene sequence: CDR1 MNHNS, CDR2 SASEGT. With 10 bases removed from V and 4 bases from J, the gap between germline ends came to 16 bases. CDR3 length equals 13 residues. DNA of the CDR3: TGTGCCACCGGTCAGGGGATTAGCTATGGCTACACCTTC. It yields the protein CATGQGISYGYTF.

This clone was detected once. This sequence joins TRBV6-1 and TRBJ1-1; a possible D gene is TRBD1 (6 bases). V was pared by 6 bases and J by 1 base, with 9 bases between. CDR3 length: 13 residues. Germline V gene sequence: CDR1 MNHNS, CDR2 SASEGT. CDR3: CASSGQWNTEAFF. The CDR3 DNA follows: TGTGCCAGCAGCGGACAGTGGAACACTGAAGCTTTCTTT.

This CDR3 reads CASSPGQGWTEAFF. CDR3 nucleotides: TGTGCCAGCTCACCGGGACAGGGGTGGACTGAAGCTTTCTTT. The chain recombines TRBV18 with TRBJ1-1; 10 positions agree with TRBD1. The CDR3 spans 14 residues. Germline-derived CDR1 and CDR2 are KGHSH and LQKENI. V was clipped by 3 bases and J by 5 bases; unmatched bases: 3.

This rearrangement joins TRBV7-9 to TRBJ1-1; TRBD1 is a possible D gene (5 bases). Trimming stripped 2 bases from V and 4 bases from J, with 14 bases between. Germline CDR1 SEHNR, CDR2 FQNEAQ (reference sequence). The length of the CDR3 is 15 residues. In DNA form, the CDR3 reads TGTGCCAGCAGCTTACAGGGTCAGGGTGGCACTGAAGCTTTCTTT. It is translated as CASSLQGQGGTEAFF.

The gene calls are TRBV2 and TRBJ2-7, with D perhaps TRBD1 (5 bases). The CDR3 loop spans 12 amino acids. V dropped 6 bases and J dropped 4 bases, with 10 bases sitting between them. Looked up from germline, CDR1 is SNHLY and CDR2 is FYNNEI. As DNA, the CDR3 is TGTGCCAGCAGGCCAGGGCGTTACGAGCAGTACTTC. It yields the protein CASRPGRYEQYF.

The J gene is TRBJ2-7, the V gene TRBV27; D remains unclear. Trimming shortened V by 3 bases and J by 6 bases, and 12 bases separated the two germline ends. Germline V gene lookup returns CDR1 MNHEY and CDR2 SMNVEV (reference sequence). This CDR3 is 13 amino acids long. CDR3 DNA: TGTGCCAGCAGTTTTCAGGCCCCGAGCGAGCAGTACTTC. Protein product: CASSFQAPSEQYF.

The rearrangement uses TRBV11-3 and TRBJ1-1; D is ambiguous. Germline CDR1 is SGHNT and CDR2 is YENEEA. This CDR3 region has 14 residues. Trimming took off 1 base at V and 1 base at J, with 7 bases between the two ends. The chain's CDR3 is CASSLGSGNTEAFF. The CDR3 region has the DNA TGTGCCAGCAGCTTAGGGTCGGGGAACACTGAAGCTTTCTTT.

V usage is TRBV2 and J usage is TRBJ1-2; D gene unclear. The CDR3 spans 13 residues. Germline assignment: CDR1 SNHLY and CDR2 FYNNEI. Trimming took off 2 bases at V and 7 bases at J, with 11 bases between the two ends. The CDR3: CASSERRQSGYTF. The CDR3 DNA reads TGTGCCAGCAGTGAAAGACGTCAAAGTGGCTACACCTTC.

The chain joins TRBV5-8 to TRBJ2-5, with D unclear. This CDR3 spans 13 amino acids. V lost 0 bases and J lost 4, with 7 bases in between. Per germline, CDR1 SGHTS and CDR2 YDEGEE. The CDR3 sequence: CASSLGGGETQYF. Written as DNA, the CDR3 is TGTGCCAGCAGCTTGGGAGGCGGAGAGACCCAGTACTTC.

This rearrangement joins TRBV5-1 to TRBJ1-5; weak D call: TRBD1 (5 bases). Germline CDR1 reads SGHRS; CDR2 reads YFSETQ. V shed 0 bases and J shed 4 bases, with 11 bases lying between them. The CDR3 length is 15 residues. CDR3 sequence: CASSLEGTPNQPQHF. CDR3 nucleotides: TGCGCCAGCAGCTTGGAAGGGACCCCTAATCAGCCCCAGCATTTT.

The chain is built from TRBV29-1 and TRBJ2-3, with TRBD2 identical over 9 bases. The CDR3 loop spans 14 amino acids. V lost 6 bases to trimming and J lost 10 bases; unmatched junction nucleotides: 14. From germline, CDR1 is SQVTM and CDR2 ANQGSEA. CDR3 sequence: CSVERGANNIAQYF. The DNA of the CDR3 is TGCAGCGTGGAGCGGGGGGCTAATAATATAGCGCAGTATTTT.

The V gene is TRBV30, the J gene TRBJ2-2, with TRBD1 identical over 8 bases. CDR1 is GTSNPN and CDR2 is SVGIG in the germline V gene (reference sequence). The CDR3 loop spans 14 amino acids. V gave up 2 bases and J gave up 4 bases; unmatched junction bases: 3. For the CDR3, the DNA is TGTGCCTGGAGTCGGACAGGGCCCACCGGGGAGCTGTTTTTT. This codes for CAWSRTGPTGELFF.

The chain employs TRBV7-9 and TRBJ2-1; TRBD2 matches 13 bases. Germline CDR1 reads SEHNR; CDR2 reads FQNEAQ (reference sequence). The CDR3 is made up of 16 amino acids. The V gene end was trimmed by 1 base and the J gene end by 7 bases; junction bases not matched to a gene: 4. Here the CDR3 DNA reads TGTGCCAGCAGCTTAGATTTGGGACTAGCGGGGAATGAGCAGTTCTTC. Its protein product is CASSLDLGLAGNEQFF.

The chain has TRBV30 and TRBJ1-2; no definite D call. Germline assignment: CDR1 GTSNPN and CDR2 SVGIG (reference sequence). Trimming took 3 bases from V and 3 from J, leaving 20 bases between them. This CDR3 has 16 residues. The CDR3, as DNA: TGTGCCTGGAGGAGAGTCAGCTATAGGGCCCACTATGGCTACACCTTC. Amino acid sequence: CAWRRVSYRAHYGYTF.

This chain uses TRBV18 with TRBJ2-2; 8 nucleotides line up with TRBD1. Germline loops: CDR1 KGHSH, CDR2 LQKENI. The CDR3 extends over 16 amino acids. V shed 2 bases and J 7 bases; nucleotides not matched to a gene: 9. Written as DNA, the CDR3 is TGTGCCAGCTCACCAGAGACAGGGGCATCTGGCGGGGAGCTGTTTTTT. Translated, it gives CASSPETGASGGELFF.

V gene TRBV7-2 combines with J gene TRBJ1-5; no definite D call. CDR3 length: 18 amino acids. Germline CDR1 is SGHTA and CDR2 is FQGNSA. V was cut by 5 bases and J by 1 base, with 21 bases left in between. The CDR3 coding sequence is TGTGCCAGCAGCCTATCCCCCCACGGAACGAAAAGCAATCAGCCCCAGCATTTT. Encoded protein: CASSLSPHGTKSNQPQHF. Based on the CDR3 plus reference TRBV7-2 and TRBJ1-5, the full variable domain is GAGVSQSPSNKVTEKGKDVELRCDPISGHTALYWYRQSLGQGLEFLIYFQGNSAPDKSGLPSDRFSAERTGGSVSTLTIQRTQQEDSAVYLCASSLSPHGTKSNQPQHFGDGTRLSIL.

The rearrangement links TRBV15 to TRBJ1-1; the D is unclear. The CDR3 sequence is 11 residues long. CDR1 and CDR2 (germline): LNHNV, YYDKDF (reference sequence). V lost 2 bases, J lost 8 bases, and 6 bases lay in between. CDR3 DNA sequence: TGTGCCACCAGCAGACTCACGGAAGCTTTCTTT. Its translation is CATSRLTEAFF.

The chain recombines TRBV6-1 with TRBJ2-7; D remains ambiguous. This CDR3 comprises 13 residues. CDR1 is MNHNS and CDR2 is SASEGT in the germline V gene. V gave up 0 bases and J gave up 3 bases, with 6 bases separating them. CDR3 residues: CASSEAPDYEQYF. CDR3 DNA: TGTGCCAGCAGTGAAGCGCCCGACTACGAGCAGTACTTC.

The rearrangement links TRBV19 to TRBJ2-2, with D possibly matching TRBD1 (5 bases). The CDR3 consists of 13 residues. V lost 7 bases and J lost 4, with 10 bases in between. The V gene's germline CDR1 is LNHDA and CDR2 SQIVND (reference sequence). CDR3 coding DNA: TGTGCCAGTATCCGTCAGGGCACCGGGGAGCTGTTTTTT. Its protein product is CASIRQGTGELFF.

The chain links TRBV7-2 to TRBJ2-7; 9 bases are shared with TRBD1. V lost 1 base to trimming and J lost 3 bases; unmatched junction nucleotides: 7. This CDR3 region has 16 residues. The germline gives CDR1 SGHTA, CDR2 FQGNSA. CDR3 residues: CASSLVTGTGSYEQYF. The CDR3 bases are TGTGCCAGCAGCTTAGTGACCGGGACAGGGAGCTACGAGCAGTACTTC.

The chain employs TRBV5-8 and TRBJ1-1; the D is unclear. In germline, CDR1 is SGHTS, CDR2 YDEGEE. CDR3 length: 14 residues. Trimming stripped 4 bases from V and 3 bases from J, with 13 bases between. CDR3 protein: CASSRDTSHTEAFF. The DNA of the CDR3 is TGTGCCAGCAGCCGCGACACATCGCACACTGAAGCTTTCTTT.

The chain joins TRBV2 to TRBJ1-1, with unresolved D. V was trimmed by 7 bases and J by 3 bases, leaving 12 bases between them. The germline gives CDR1 SNHLY, CDR2 FYNNEI. The CDR3 spans 13 residues. CDR3 nucleotides: TGTGCCAGCACGGAGCATCGGGACACTGAAGCTTTCTTT. Its translation is CASTEHRDTEAFF.

The sample holds one count of this clone. The CDR3 reads CASSQSGQNTEAFF. CDR3 sequence (DNA): TGTGCCAGCAGCCAAAGCGGACAGAACACTGAAGCTTTCTTT. The rearrangement joins TRBV4-2 to TRBJ1-1, with D possibly TRBD1 on 5 matching bases. The V end was cut by 2 bases, the J end by 1 base, with 8 bases between. This CDR3 comprises 14 residues. The germline CDR1 and CDR2 sequences are LGHNA and YNFKEQ.

The count of this clone is one. This chain links TRBV5-4 with TRBJ2-1, with 8 positions matching TRBD1. The CDR3 is made up of 16 amino acids. V trimming: 0 bases; J trimming: 1 base; junction bases outside the gene matches: 3. Per the germline V gene, CDR1 is SGHNT and CDR2 is YYREEE (reference sequence). The CDR3 sequence is CASSLAGQVSYNEQFF. Written as DNA, the CDR3 is TGTGCCAGCAGCTTGGCGGGACAGGTTTCCTACAATGAGCAGTTCTTC.

This chain uses TRBV5-4 with TRBJ1-2; D is possibly TRBD1 (6 bases). Germline V gene lookup returns CDR1 SGHNT and CDR2 YYREEE (reference sequence). The ends were cut back, 1 base at V and 8 bases at J, with 12 bases in the middle. The CDR3 totals 13 residues. The CDR3 region has the DNA TGTGCCAGCAGCTTGTCCGGGGGGCGGGGCTACACCTTC. Protein: CASSLSGGRGYTF. Supplemented by reference TRBV5-4 and TRBJ1-2, the full variable domain reads ETGVTQSPTHLIKTRGQQVTLRCSSQSGHNTVSWYQQALGQGPQFIFQYYREEENGRGNFPPRFSGLQFPNYSSELNVNALELDDSALYLCASSLSGGRGYTFGSGTRLTVV.

The rearrangement uses TRBV2 and TRBJ1-4; TRBD1 agrees at 7 bases. CDR3 length: 14 residues. Per germline, CDR1 SNHLY and CDR2 FYNNEI. With 6 bases clipped from V and 7 bases from J, the junction kept 8 bases outside the gene matches. The CDR3, as DNA: TGTGCCAGCAGGGAACAGGGGATCCGTGAAAAACTGTTTTTT. Translation: CASREQGIREKLFF.

CDR3: CARPSDEANYSNQPQHF. The CDR3 DNA sequence: TGTGCCAGACCCTCGGATGAGGCGAACTATAGCAATCAGCCCCAGCATTTT. V and J are TRBV14 and TRBJ1-5; no reliable D call. The CDR3 is made up of 17 amino acids. V lost 9 bases and J 0 bases, leaving 21 bases between the germline ends. Germline lookup yields CDR1 SGHDN and CDR2 FVKESK.

This rearrangement joins TRBV20-1 to TRBJ2-5; D is unresolved. The CDR3 has 11 residues. The V gene lost 6 bases and the J gene lost 5 bases, with 10 bases spanning the gap. CDR1 DFQATT and CDR2 SNEGSKA come from the germline V gene (reference sequence). CDR3 sequence: CSAVRSETQYF. CDR3 DNA: TGCAGTGCCGTGCGGTCGGAGACCCAGTACTTC.

There are a few counts of this clone. The rearrangement links TRBV15 to TRBJ1-5, with a possible D match to TRBD1 (5 bases). Per the germline V gene, CDR1 is LNHNV and CDR2 is YYDKDF (reference sequence). This CDR3 is 13 amino acids long. The germline V and J ends were trimmed by 5 bases and 6 bases, with 11 bases remaining between them. The CDR3 DNA reads as TGTGCCACCAGCGGACATTCCGGTCAGCCCCAGCATTTT. It is translated as CATSGHSGQPQHF.

CDR3 nucleotides: TGTGCCAGCAGCCAAGGGGGGGGCCCGTTGGTCTACGAGCAGTACTTC. This translates into CASSQGGGPLVYEQYF. The chain recombines TRBV28 with TRBJ2-7, with a possible D match to TRBD2 (7 bases). This CDR3 spans 16 amino acids. CDR1 and CDR2 (germline): MDHEN, SYDVKM. Between the trimmed V and J ends, which lost 6 bases and 3 bases, there was a span of 21 bases. The complete variable domain, with remaining parts taken from reference TRBV28 and TRBJ2-7, reads DVKVTQSSRYLVKRTGEKVFLECVQDMDHENMFWYRQDPGLGLRLIYFSYDVKMKEKGDIPEGYSVSREKKERFSLILESASTNQTSMYLCASSQGGGPLVYEQYFGPGTRLTVT.

The chain uses TRBV19 and TRBJ2-3, with a weak D call TRBD2 (6 bases). Trimming pared 1 base from V and 1 base from J, leaving 6 bases between. Germline V CDR1 and CDR2: LNHDA, SQIVND (reference sequence). This CDR3 spans 14 amino acids. CDR3 DNA: TGTGCCAGTAGTATAGCTAGCGGCACAGATACGCAGTATTTT. It translates to CASSIASGTDTQYF.